The T cell receptor (beta chain) described here comes from a study of OX40 agonist ivuxolimab in advanced cancers. V was pared by 0 bases and J by 6 bases, with 12 bases between. CDR3 length: 15 residues. Germline V gene sequence: CDR1 SGHRS, CDR2 YFSETQ. At baseline, cycle 4 day 1, and cycle 7 day 1, blood was sampled. Repertoires were generated with immunoSEQ multiplex PCR, while TCRdb's copy carries only in-frame clones and drops some. Among 70,000 or so clones listed, 82% were seen once. The sample in question was CD4+ or CD8+ T cells sorted from blood, obtained in a trial of the OX40 agonist ivuxolimab. The clonotype comes from an adult with an advanced solid tumor such as melanoma, head and neck, liver or kidney cancer. The chain couples TRBV5-1 to TRBJ2-2, with D maybe TRBD2 (5 bases). CDR3 sequence: CASSLAAPGAGELFF. CDR3 nucleotide sequence: TGCGCCAGCAGCTTGGCGGCTCCCGGGGCCGGGGAGCTGTTTTTT. Complete variable domain (other parts from reference TRBV5-1 and TRBJ2-2): KAGVTQTPRYLIKTRGQQVTLSCSPISGHRSVSWYQQTPGQGLQFLFEYFSETQRNKGNFPGRFSGRQFSNSRSEMNVSTLELGDSALYLCASSLAAPGAGELFFGEGSRLTVL.